Shown below are 17 T cell receptor beta chains from a single sample sequenced in a study of somatic mutations in cytotoxic T cells in rheumatoid arthritis. Clones were sequenced by immunoSEQ multiplex PCR, and TCRdb holds only the in-frame ones, with some missing. Among 9,500 to 15,000 clones listed, roughly 80% were seen once. The sample comprised CD8+ T cells sorted from blood. These receptors were obtained from a woman aged 55 to 70 in good health.

A note on this clone: Additional DNA sequences in this sample encode the identical CDR3. V usage is TRBV9 and J usage is TRBJ2-2; 11 bases align to TRBD2. J lost 6 bases, V lost 4 bases, and 11 bases had no gene match. Germline CDR1 SGDLS, CDR2 YYNGEE. The CDR3 has 17 residues. CDR3 amino acids: CASSLTTSGGSPGELFF. Written as DNA, the CDR3 is TGTGCCAGCAGCCTTACAACTAGCGGGGGTAGTCCCGGGGAGCTGTTTTTT.

In this sample, this clone turned up a few times. The chain is built from TRBV18 and TRBJ1-5, with TRBD1 matching 11 bases. V dropped 5 bases and J dropped 5; count of bases not matched to a gene: 5. The CDR3 runs 15 residues. Germline lookup yields CDR1 KGHSH and CDR2 LQKENI. CDR3 amino acids: CASSNWTGGDQPQHF. The DNA for the CDR3 is TGTGCCAGCTCAAATTGGACAGGGGGCGATCAGCCCCAGCATTTT. Full variable domain (remainder filled in from reference TRBV18 and TRBJ1-5): NAGVMQNPRHLVRRRGQEARLRCSPMKGHSHVYWYRQLPEEGLKFMVYLQKENIIDESGMPKERFSAEFPKEGPSILRIQQVVRGDSAAYFCASSNWTGGDQPQHFGDGTRLSIL.

The chain employs TRBV9 and TRBJ2-3, with 8 bases fitting TRBD2. This CDR3 is built from 15 residues. Germline CDR1 SGDLS, CDR2 YYNGEE. With V trimmed by 4 bases and J by 3 bases, 7 bases remained unmatched. The CDR3 loop reads CASSSSGVFTDTQYF. Written as DNA, the CDR3 is TGTGCCAGCAGCAGTAGCGGGGTCTTTACAGATACGCAGTATTTT.

This chain joins TRBV5-5 and TRBJ2-2; TRBD2 agrees at 8 bases. Per the germline V gene, CDR1 is SGHKS and CDR2 is YYEKEE (reference sequence). V trimming: 4 bases; J trimming: 4 bases; junction bases outside the gene matches: 9. The CDR3 covers 16 residues. The CDR3 sequence: CASSPGTAGGTGELFF. CDR3 nucleotide sequence: TGTGCCAGCAGCCCTGGGACGGCGGGGGGCACCGGGGAGCTGTTTTTT.

By sample fraction, this clone is medium-sized (0.01 to 0.1%). The V call is TRBV19, the J call TRBJ1-1; 9 positions match TRBD1. Germline CDR1 and CDR2: LNHDA and SQIVND (reference sequence). The CDR3 is 15 residues long. V was pared by 6 bases and J by 7 bases, with 12 bases of the junction left unmatched. As DNA, the CDR3 is TGTGCCAGTAGCCTTGGAACCCCGGGACAGGGTGAAGCTTTCTTT. Its translation: CASSLGTPGQGEAFF.

The rearrangement joins TRBV6-5 to TRBJ2-7; TRBD2 matches at 9 bases. Germline V CDR1 and CDR2: MNHEY, SVGAGI. The junction had 7 bases not matched to a gene; V was cut back by 7 bases and J by 0 bases. This CDR3 spans 15 amino acids. CDR3 bases: TGTGCCAGCACCAGTAGCGGGGGAAGCTCCTACGAGCAGTACGTC. It specifies CASTSSGGSSYEQYV.

In its sample, this clone was seen once. The gene calls are TRBV7-8 and TRBJ1-6; no reliable D call. Trimming removed 5 bases from V and 5 bases from J, with 13 bases in between. This CDR3 is built from 15 residues. Per germline, CDR1 SGHVS and CDR2 FQNEAQ. This CDR3 is CASSPSAADNSPLHF. The CDR3 DNA is TGTGCCAGCAGCCCGAGCGCGGCAGATAATTCACCCCTCCACTTT.

CDR3 sequence reads: CASSPPRSDTQYF. The CDR3, as DNA: TGTGCCAGCAGTCCCCCTCGGTCAGATACGCAGTATTTT. V gene TRBV7-9 combines with J gene TRBJ2-3; D is unclear. V was trimmed by 6 bases and J by 4 bases, leaving 11 bases between them. CDR3 length: 13 residues. Germline V CDR1 and CDR2: SEHNR, FQNEAQ (reference sequence).

The CDR3, as DNA: TGCGCCAGCAGCTTGGGTGGTTACAGGGGGCTCTGGAATGAGCAGTTCTTC. Its protein is CASSLGGYRGLWNEQFF. This chain links TRBV5-1 with TRBJ2-1; 9 bases line up with TRBD1. The CDR3 spans 17 residues. V lost 0 bases, J lost 7 bases, and 11 bases stayed unmatched. From germline, CDR1 is SGHRS and CDR2 YFSETQ.

The chain links TRBV7-9 to TRBJ2-7; possible D gene TRBD1, 6 bases. V was shortened by 1 base and J by 5 bases, with 6 bases between the two germline ends. Germline CDR1 reads SEHNR; CDR2 reads FQNEAQ (reference sequence). There are 12 residues in the CDR3. CDR3 bases: TGTGCCAGCAGCTTAGAGGGGGACGAGCAGTACTTC. Amino acid sequence: CASSLEGDEQYF.

The chain carries TRBV15 and TRBJ1-4; D is perhaps TRBD1 (6 bases). The V end lost 9 bases, the J end lost 3 bases, and 14 bases lay between the germline ends. The CDR3 is 14 amino acids. CDR1 and CDR2 (germline): LNHNV, YYDKDF (reference sequence). The CDR3 loop is CATMQGPSNEKLFF. CDR3 sequence (DNA): TGTGCCACGATGCAGGGGCCATCTAATGAAAAACTGTTTTTT.

The V gene is TRBV7-3, the J gene TRBJ1-1, with TRBD1 matching 7 bases. The CDR3 spans 13 residues. V was clipped by 5 bases and J by 6 bases; unmatched bases: 6. Looked up from germline, CDR1 is SGHTA and CDR2 is FQGTGA. CDR3 bases: TGTGCCAGCAGCGAGACAGGGAGTTCTGAAGCTTTCTTT. Translation gives CASSETGSSEAFF. Full variable domain (remainder filled in from reference TRBV7-3 and TRBJ1-1): GAGVSQTPSNKVTEKGKYVELRCDPISGHTALYWYRQSLGQGPEFLIYFQGTGAADDSGLPNDRFFAVRPEGSVSTLKIQRTERGDSAVYLCASSETGSSEAFFGQGTRLTVV.

V gene TRBV19 combines with J gene TRBJ1-5; weak D call: TRBD1 (6 bases). V was clipped by 0 bases and J by 7 bases, with 10 bases between them. Per the germline V gene, CDR1 is LNHDA and CDR2 is SQIVND (reference sequence). The CDR3 consists of 14 residues. CDR3 residues: CASSIDPGAQPQHF. CDR3 in DNA: TGTGCCAGTAGTATAGATCCAGGGGCCCAGCCCCAGCATTTT.

The chain combines TRBV7-8 with TRBJ2-7; TRBD1 matches 7 bases. There are 13 residues in the CDR3. CDR1 SGHVS and CDR2 FQNEAQ come from the germline V gene. V lost 4 bases, J lost 4 bases, and 4 bases stayed unmatched. The CDR3 bases are TGTGCCAGCAGCTACTCGACAGGGTACGAGCAGTACGTC. Amino acids: CASSYSTGYEQYV.

CDR3 bases: TGTGCCACCAGCAGAGTAGCGGGCACAGATACGCAGTATTTT. Translating it yields CATSRVAGTDTQYF. The chain couples TRBV15 to TRBJ2-3; the D gene is possibly TRBD2 (6 bases). This CDR3 is built from 14 residues. Germline lookup yields CDR1 LNHNV and CDR2 YYDKDF (reference sequence). V lost 1 base, J lost 1 base, and 6 bases lay in between.

The CDR3 nucleotides read TGTGCCAGCAGTCCACCAGGACTGCACTACGAGCAGTACGTC. It translates to CASSPPGLHYEQYV. V and J are TRBV7-8 and TRBJ2-7; TRBD2 is a possible D gene (5 bases). V was shortened by 6 bases and J by 3 bases, with 15 bases between the two germline ends. The CDR3 contains 14 residues. CDR1 and CDR2 from the germline V gene are SGHVS and FQNEAQ.

The chain has TRBV7-3 and TRBJ1-2; no reliable D call. V lost 0 bases, J lost 6 bases, and 8 bases lay in between. Looked up from germline, CDR1 is SGHTA and CDR2 is FQGTGA. The CDR3 contains 13 residues. The CDR3 spells CASSLTPSDGYTF. The CDR3, as DNA: TGTGCCAGCAGCTTAACCCCGTCGGATGGCTACACCTTC. The whole variable domain, remainder taken from reference TRBV7-3 and TRBJ1-2, is GAGVSQTPSNKVTEKGKYVELRCDPISGHTALYWYRQSLGQGPEFLIYFQGTGAADDSGLPNDRFFAVRPEGSVSTLKIQRTERGDSAVYLCASSLTPSDGYTFGSGTRLTVV.